What follows are 21 T cell receptor beta chains derived from one specimen sequenced in a study of blood T cell repertoires in COVID-19. The data were produced by immunoSEQ multiplex PCR, yet TCRdb's version contains in-frame clones alone and is incomplete. The profile covers fewer than 500,000 clones, with about nine tenths appearing a single time and 0.7% taken by the ten largest. Source material: PBMCs or T cells enriched from blood (not recorded which). These receptor sequences come from a woman aged 18 to 35 who had recovered from COVID-19.

V is TRBV18 and J is TRBJ1-2; TRBD1 matches 8 bases. The J segment lost 5 bases and the V segment lost 0 bases, leaving 5 bases of the junction unmatched. The CDR3 is 15 amino acids. Germline lookup yields CDR1 KGHSH and CDR2 LQKENI. In DNA, the CDR3 is TGTGCCAGCTCACCACCGGGCGGGACAGGTTATGGCTACACCTTC. This codes for CASSPPGGTGYGYTF.

The chain employs TRBV15 and TRBJ2-2; 9 positions agree with TRBD1. Per germline, CDR1 LNHNV and CDR2 YYDKDF (reference sequence). CDR3 size: 15 residues. Unmatched junction bases numbered 11, after V lost 8 bases and J lost 7 bases. The CDR3, as DNA: TGTGCCACCTTCCCGGGACAGGGTGGTAACGGGGAGCTGTTTTTT. It yields the protein CATFPGQGGNGELFF.

This chain joins TRBV6-5 and TRBJ2-5; 12 nucleotides match TRBD1. This CDR3 has 15 residues. Germline-derived CDR1 and CDR2 are MNHEY and SVGAGI. Unmatched junction bases numbered 7, after V lost 4 bases and J lost 7 bases. The CDR3 sequence is CASSSGTGGLVTQYF. The CDR3 coding sequence is TGTGCCAGCAGTTCCGGGACAGGGGGCCTCGTGACCCAGTACTTC.

The V call is TRBV3-1 (or the pseudogene TRBV3-2), the J call TRBJ2-5; 9 bases line up with TRBD2. Unmatched junction bases numbered 8, after V lost 4 bases and J lost 5 bases. The CDR3 spans 15 residues. Per germline, CDR1 LGHDT and CDR2 YNNKEL (reference sequence). CDR3 nucleotides: TGTGCCAGCAGCCCCGCGGGGGGGGCGTATGAGACCCAGTACTTC. This translates into CASSPAGGAYETQYF.

The chain employs TRBV2 and TRBJ1-5; D remains unclear. V lost 4 bases and J 9 bases, leaving 13 bases between the germline ends. The CDR3 has 13 residues. Germline CDR1 is SNHLY and CDR2 is FYNNEI. In nucleotides, the CDR3 is TGTGCCAGCAGTGTCCAACCAGGCCGGCCCCAGCATTTT. Translation gives CASSVQPGRPQHF.

A few counts support this clone. The chain joins TRBV28 to TRBJ1-2; D perhaps matches TRBD1 (6 bases). Trimming shortened V by 10 bases and J by 0 bases, and 12 bases separated the two germline ends. The CDR3 sequence is 13 residues long. Germline CDR1 is MDHEN and CDR2 is SYDVKM. CDR3 coding DNA: TGTGCCATCCGGACAGACACTAACTATGGCTACACCTTC. Encoded protein: CAIRTDTNYGYTF.

The chain uses TRBV4-2 and TRBJ1-5; D not resolved. Germline V gives CDR1 LGHNA, CDR2 YNFKEQ. The CDR3 length is 18 residues. The V end was cut by 4 bases, the J end by 1 base, with 20 bases between. The CDR3 spells CASSPQAGSEPSNQPQHF. In nucleotides, the CDR3 is TGTGCCAGCAGCCCCCAGGCCGGTAGTGAGCCCAGCAATCAGCCCCAGCATTTT.

This clone was counted a few times. CDR3 sequence (DNA): TGTGCCAGCAGTCCCCCATCGACTAGCGGGAAGCAGTTCTTC. Its protein product is CASSPPSTSGKQFF. This chain joins TRBV2 and TRBJ2-1; 11 nucleotides agree with TRBD2. The CDR3 consists of 14 residues. CDR1 is SNHLY, CDR2 FYNNEI, per germline. V was clipped by 5 bases and J by 11 bases; unmatched bases: 8.

In this sample, this clone turned up a few times. The chain employs TRBV5-1 and TRBJ1-4; the D gene is possibly TRBD1 (5 bases). CDR1 and CDR2 from the germline V gene are SGHRS and YFSETQ. CDR3 size: 15 residues. V was trimmed by 0 bases and J by 0 bases, leaving 6 bases between them. For the CDR3, the DNA is TGCGCCAGCAGCTTGGAAGGGGCAACTAATGAAAAACTGTTTTTT. Its translation is CASSLEGATNEKLFF.

V gene TRBV4-1 combines with J gene TRBJ1-1; a possible D gene is TRBD1 (5 bases). Germline-derived CDR1 and CDR2 are MGHRA and YSYEKL. V was clipped by 1 base and J by 4 bases, with 10 bases between them. The CDR3 is made up of 14 amino acids. CDR3 DNA sequence: TGCGCCAGCAGCCAAGTGGGGGGTCGCACTGAAGCTTTCTTT. Protein product: CASSQVGGRTEAFF.

V gene TRBV12-5 combines with J gene TRBJ1-2; 12 bases are shared with TRBD1. This CDR3 contains 18 residues. V lost 0 bases, J lost 2 bases, and 7 bases stayed unmatched. The germline CDR1 and CDR2 sequences are LGHNT and FRNRAP. This chain's CDR3 is CASGLVRDRGLRNYGYTF. As DNA, the CDR3 is TGTGCTAGTGGTTTGGTAAGGGACAGGGGGCTGAGGAACTATGGCTACACCTTC.

V usage is TRBV11-2 and J usage is TRBJ2-2; TRBD2 is a possible D gene (6 bases). Trimming removed 7 bases from V and 4 bases from J, with 19 bases in between. The CDR3 has 16 residues. Germline-derived CDR1 and CDR2 are SGHAT and FQNNGV. CDR3 residues: CASTRSGGLSTGELFF. The CDR3 DNA follows: TGTGCCAGCACGAGGTCTGGGGGGTTGAGCACCGGGGAGCTGTTTTTT.

V is TRBV6-1 and J is TRBJ2-2, with D maybe TRBD2 (5 bases). Looked up from germline, CDR1 is MNHNS and CDR2 is SASEGT. Trimming removed 1 base from V and 6 bases from J, with 9 bases in between. This CDR3 has 14 residues. This CDR3 reads CASSEGRWAGELFF. CDR3 nucleotide sequence: TGTGCCAGCAGTGAAGGGAGGTGGGCCGGGGAGCTGTTTTTT.

The rearrangement links TRBV9 to TRBJ2-7; D may be TRBD2 (6 bases). Trimming took 0 bases from V and 0 from J, leaving 10 bases between them. Germline loops: CDR1 SGDLS, CDR2 YYNGEE. The CDR3 has 15 amino acids. The CDR3 reads CASSVADGGSYEQYF. CDR3 nucleotide sequence: TGTGCCAGCAGCGTAGCGGACGGGGGCTCCTACGAGCAGTACTTC.

This clone was recorded a few times. The chain couples TRBV7-2 to TRBJ1-6; 8 bases align to TRBD1. The V gene end was trimmed by 2 bases and the J gene end by 4 bases; junction bases not matched to a gene: 4. Germline CDR1 reads SGHTA; CDR2 reads FQGNSA. This CDR3 has 16 residues. CDR3 DNA sequence: TGTGCCAGCAGCTTAAACCACAGGGGGTATAATTCACCCCTCCACTTT. Its translation is CASSLNHRGYNSPLHF.

Comments on this clone: The identical CDR3 is also encoded by other nucleotide sequences in the sample. The chain has TRBV30 and TRBJ1-1, with TRBD1 as a possible D gene (5 bases). The length of the CDR3 is 13 residues. The V end lost 3 bases, the J end lost 1 base, and 9 bases lay between the germline ends. The germline V gene encodes CDR1 GTSNPN and CDR2 SVGIG (reference sequence). CDR3 sequence (DNA): TGTGCCTGGAGCCCCGACAGGAACACTGAAGCTTTCTTT. This sequence encodes CAWSPDRNTEAFF. Filled out from reference TRBV30 and TRBJ1-1, the complete variable domain reads SQTIHQWPATLVQPVGSPLSLECTVEGTSNPNLYWYRQAAGRGLQLLFYSVGIGQISSEVPQNLSASRPQDRQFILSSKKLLLSDSGFYLCAWSPDRNTEAFFGQGTRLTVV.

The chain employs TRBV6-5 and TRBJ2-7; D might be TRBD2 (6 bases). The germline V and J ends were trimmed by 4 bases and 2 bases, with 9 bases remaining between them. The CDR3 has 13 residues. Germline V gene lookup returns CDR1 MNHEY and CDR2 SVGAGI. CDR3 residues: CASSSGAPYEQYF. The CDR3 nucleotides are TGTGCCAGCAGTTCGGGAGCCCCCTACGAGCAGTACTTC.

The chain carries TRBV23-1 and TRBJ1-1, with TRBD1 matching over 7 bases. TRBV23-1 is known as an ORF, though its function is uncertain. Trimming cost V 0 bases and J 0 bases; bases outside gene matches: 7. This CDR3 has 17 amino acids. CDR3 in amino acids: CASSQSSRGSMNTEAFF. The CDR3 region has the DNA TGCGCCAGCAGTCAATCATCCAGGGGGAGTATGAACACTGAAGCTTTCTTT.

The V and J genes are TRBV2 and TRBJ1-1; D call uncertain. Trimming cost V 6 bases and J 10 bases, with 18 bases left between them. CDR1 is SNHLY and CDR2 is FYNNEI in the germline V gene. This CDR3 spans 13 amino acids. The DNA for the CDR3 is TGTGCCAGCAGCCCCGACACCTACGCCCGAGCTTTCTTT. Its protein product is CASSPDTYARAFF.

The chain couples TRBV10-3 to TRBJ2-7; TRBD1 agrees at 7 bases. In germline, CDR1 is ENHRY, CDR2 SYGVKD. The CDR3 has 16 amino acids. Trimming removed 3 bases from V and 1 base from J; junction bases left unmatched: 9. The CDR3 DNA reads as TGTGCCATCAGTGATTCACAGGGGTTTGGGTCCTACGAGCAGTACTTC. Translation gives CAISDSQGFGSYEQYF.

CDR3 sequence: CASSGGEPGYTF. DNA for the CDR3: TGTGCCAGCAGTGGGGGGGAGCCTGGCTACACCTTC. The V call is TRBV2, the J call TRBJ1-2, with D maybe TRBD1 (5 bases). This CDR3 region has 12 residues. V was trimmed by 4 bases and J by 7 bases, leaving 10 bases between them. Germline V gene data show CDR1 as SNHLY and CDR2 as FYNNEI.